The clone carrying this T cell receptor beta chain was seen a handful of times. Its target is unknown. This specimen comes from a study of regulatory T cells in long-lasting Graves disease. Regarding the study as a whole: Sharing of public clonotypes was greater in persistent patients (over 2,500) than in new patients (roughly 880). Compared with new cases, persistent Graves' patients showed reduced TCR diversity. Small sample size may have lowered accuracy.

Sample time point: persistent/refractory GD, antithyroid drugs over 5 years with positive TRAb. Making the TCR library involved RNA that had been extracted from PBMCs. Patients of an endocrinology department in Xi'an, China, were included. Through Arm-PCR of CDR3 regions and iRepertoire HTBI primers, TCR beta libraries were built. TCRdb called the multiplex PCR reads again in MiXCR, with one record for every CDR3 protein. The top ten clones hold less than 9% of a sample with around 450,000 distinct CDR3 sequences, roughly 21% of them seen once. With 3 bases removed from V and 0 bases from J, the gap between germline ends came to 12 bases. The CDR3 runs to 16 residues.

J is TRBJ1-3 and V is TRBV12-3 or TRBV12-4; D not resolved. The material was peripheral blood mononuclear cells (PBMCs), obtained when the disease was refractory, from a patient treated with antithyroid drugs. The sequence derives from a female donor with Graves disease. This chain's CDR3 is CASSFNLVLSGNTIYF. In DNA form, the CDR3 reads TGTGCCAGCAGTTTCAACTTGGTTCTCTCTGGAAACACCATATATTTT.